The present entry profiles one TCR beta chain with its context. The antigen remains unidentified. Intraepithelial and lamina propria lymphocytes were isolated from graft specimens. The entry originates in a study of graft-versus-host responses after intestinal transplantation. Study-level findings and limits: Present in recipient marrow, GvH clones included some that appeared first in ileum or blood.

Profiled with immunoSEQ multiplex PCR; TCRdb holds only in-frame clones, not every one. This sample has some 17,000 clones, with 82% found just once. The CDR3 totals 16 residues. J gave up 4 bases and V 6 bases, and 9 bases lay outside the gene matches. Germline CDR1 and CDR2: MRHNA and SNTAGT. The receptor was isolated from a human patient who received an intestinal transplant, so some T cells may come from the graft donor. V is TRBV6-4 and J is TRBJ2-1; 10 bases fit TRBD2. Sample: ileum tissue, taken 17 days after transplant. The CDR3 nucleotides are TGTGCCAGCAGGAACGAAGCGGGAGGGGCTTACAATGAGCAGTTCTTC. Translation gives CASRNEAGGAYNEQFF.